The present T cell receptor (beta chain) was sequenced within a study of tumor-infiltrating lymphocytes in primary liver carcinoma (dated by TCRdb to between 2016 and 2019). In terms of the full investigation: Between late 2015 and March 2016, 5 or 6 patients in China with histopathologically diagnosed primary liver carcinoma had their tumors surgically resected. A total of 35 or so specimens from 5 patients went through TCRbeta repertoire sequencing, namely 25 tumor regions, 5 adjacent noncancerous liver tissues and 5 peripheral blood samples. Of the five patients (three men and two women, aged 30 to 69 years), four had hepatocellular carcinoma and one had combined HCC and intrahepatic cholangiocarcinoma. TCRbeta repertoire sequencing, expression microarrays and whole-exome sequencing were combined in the study across five regions of each liver tumor, with adjacent normal tissue and blood also included. Technical replicate repertoires showed high reproducibility, with mean shared-clone rates approximately 0.87 and correlation coefficients above 0.95. Roughly 3.65 to 7.13 million productive TCRbeta reads were obtained per sample, and no significant difference in read depth was found between tissue types. The five patients had tumors of stage T1-T3 N0M0, with maximum diameters ranging from about 4 to 11 cm. General conclusions and limits of the study: The top 250 clones made up a significantly larger repertoire fraction in tumors than in blood (p = 0.039). Repertoire overlap was higher between tumor regions (mean roughly 35%) than tumor-adjacent (17%) or tumor-blood (14%) pairs, consistent with antigen-driven expansion. Comparison of CD4+ and CD8+ T cell repertoires was precluded by the use of bulk unsorted samples. Only the TCR beta chain was sequenced, which likely underestimates true repertoire diversity because unpaired alpha chains were not captured. With just 4 or 5 patients in the study, the authors point out that the findings should be validated in a larger study.

Blood RNA was extracted from unsorted whole blood with TRIzol reagent; germline DNA came from the DNeasy Blood & Tissue kit. At the time of sampling, the patients had chronic HBV infection and had not received any treatment. Before surgery, roughly 4.2 milliliters of peripheral blood were drawn into K2EDTA tubes. Using a constant-region primer and ProtoScript II reverse transcriptase, TCRbeta-specific cDNA was reverse-transcribed from about 460 ng total RNA. TCRbeta libraries were built with three nested multiplex PCR rounds, a slightly modified ARM-PCR procedure. Multiplex TRBV1-TRBV30 forward primers and a Cbeta reverse primer were used in the first two PCR rounds, each of which was run for approximately 9 cycles. Sample barcodes and Illumina adapters were added in a final 25-cycle PCR with Deep VentR polymerase. Before sequencing, amplicons of 200-500 bp were gel-purified using a QIAquick gel extraction kit. TCRbeta amplicons were sequenced on an Illumina HiSeq 2500 with 250-bp paired-end reads. As for the original processing: To recover full CDR3 sequences, reads were quality-trimmed using Trimmomatic v0.33 and paired reads were then merged using FLASH v1.2.11. MiGEC v1.2.1b assigned V, D and J germline segments to the rearranged TCRbeta sequences. Clonotype statistics and Shannon-Wiener diversity indices were calculated with VDJtools v1.0.0. Except for diversity analysis, only the 250 most abundant clonotypes of each sample were used in subsequent analyses to reduce sampling bias. TCRdb's own reprocessing of the public reads used fastp at Q25 and MiXCR and kept productive beta chains. Every entry covers one CDR3 protein and lists the most common genes and DNA from its rows. These V and J calls rely on TCRdb rather than the paper's analysis. The sample contains 150,000 to 200,000 distinct CDR3 sequences, roughly 60% of them found a single time. The ten top clones hold 70% to 80% of the sample.

Concerning this clonotype: What antigen it recognizes has not been identified. This may be a read error, as it is one base from a much larger clone.

Germline trimming amounts to 7 bases on V and 8 bases on J, with 14 as the count of junction bases outside the gene matches. The CDR1 and CDR2 encoded by the germline V gene are SGHAT and FQNNGV. The CDR3 measures 15 amino acids from cysteine to phenylalanine. The CDR3 DNA has 45 bases and is translated from base 1. Sample: peripheral blood. Here the chain combines TRBV11-2 and TRBJ1-2; TRBD1 matches 9 bases in the middle. The origin of this receptor is a man between 40 and 49 years old with primary liver carcinoma and hepatitis B virus infection. DNA sequence: TGTGCCAGCAACTCCGGACAGGGGACCCTCTGGGGCTACACCTTC. This sequence encodes CASNSGQGTLWGYTF.